The clone carrying this T cell receptor beta chain has a single count. Its antigen remains unknown. Germline is not matched at one junction end, which may reflect a read error. Per the germline V gene, CDR1 is SSHAT and CDR2 is FNYEAQ (reference sequence). The CDR3 runs to 13 residues. The data were obtained in a study of lymphopenia after photon versus proton radiotherapy. Study-wide results and limits: After lymphocyte nadir, photon-treated repertoires showed oligoclonal expansion, especially CD8+ Temra.

Measured with immunoSEQ multiplex PCR; TCRdb has only the in-frame clones, and not every one. The sample lists around 70,000 clones, 80% to 95% occurring once. The chain is built from TRBV7-7 and TRBJ2-3, with unresolved D. Sequenced here: peripheral blood, sampled from a patient treated with photon-based radiotherapy. This TCR was recovered from a woman aged 35 to 49 with cholangiocarcinoma. CDR3: CASSLVPTDTQYF. The CDR3 DNA follows: TGTGCTAGCAGCTTAGTCCCCACAGATACGCAGTATTTT.